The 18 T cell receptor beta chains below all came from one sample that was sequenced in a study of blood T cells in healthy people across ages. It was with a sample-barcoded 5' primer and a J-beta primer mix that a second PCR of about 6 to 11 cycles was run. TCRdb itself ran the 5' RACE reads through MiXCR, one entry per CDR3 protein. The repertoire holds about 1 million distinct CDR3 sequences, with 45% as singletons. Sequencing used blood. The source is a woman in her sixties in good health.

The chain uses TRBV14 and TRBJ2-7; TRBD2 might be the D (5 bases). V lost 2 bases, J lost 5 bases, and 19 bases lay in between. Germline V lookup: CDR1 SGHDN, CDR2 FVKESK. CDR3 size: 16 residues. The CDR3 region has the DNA TGTGCCAGCAGCCAAAATCACATCGGACCGAGGGACGAGCAGTACTTC. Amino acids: CASSQNHIGPRDEQYF.

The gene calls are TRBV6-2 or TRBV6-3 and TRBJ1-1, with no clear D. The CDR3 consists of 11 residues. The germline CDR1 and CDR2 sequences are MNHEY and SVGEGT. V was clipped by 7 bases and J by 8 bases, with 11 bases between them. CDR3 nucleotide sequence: TGTGCCAGCACTAGCTGGGGAGAAGCTTTCTTT. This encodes CASTSWGEAFF.

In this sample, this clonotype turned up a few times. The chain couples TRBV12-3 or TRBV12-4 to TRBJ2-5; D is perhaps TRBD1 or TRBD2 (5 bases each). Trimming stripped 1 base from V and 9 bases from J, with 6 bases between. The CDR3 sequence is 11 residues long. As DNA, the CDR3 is TGTGCCAGCAGTTTAGGGGGACCCCAGTACTTC. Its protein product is CASSLGGPQYF.

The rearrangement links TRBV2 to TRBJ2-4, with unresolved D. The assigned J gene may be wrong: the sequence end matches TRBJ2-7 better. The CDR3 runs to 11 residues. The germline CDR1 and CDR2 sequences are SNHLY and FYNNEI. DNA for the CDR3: TGTGCCAGCTCTAACGCGGACGAGCAGTACTTC. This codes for CASSNADEQYF.

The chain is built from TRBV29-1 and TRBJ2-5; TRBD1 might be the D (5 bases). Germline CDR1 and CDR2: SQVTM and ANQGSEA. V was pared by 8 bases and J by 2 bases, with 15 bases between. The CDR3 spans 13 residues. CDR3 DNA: TGCAGCTACCTTCTGACAGTACAAGAGACCCAGTACTTC. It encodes CSYLLTVQETQYF. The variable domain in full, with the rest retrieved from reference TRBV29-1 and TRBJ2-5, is SAVISQKPSRDICQRGTSLTIQCQVDSQVTMMFWYRQQPGQSLTLIATANQGSEATYESGFVIDKFPISRPNLTFSTLTVSNMSPEDSSIYLCSYLLTVQETQYFGPGTRLLVL.

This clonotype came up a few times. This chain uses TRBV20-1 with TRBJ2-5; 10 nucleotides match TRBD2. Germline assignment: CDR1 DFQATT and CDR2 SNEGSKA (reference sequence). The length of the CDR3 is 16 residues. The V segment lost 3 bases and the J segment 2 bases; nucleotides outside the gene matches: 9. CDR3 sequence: CSASTPSGRTQETQYF. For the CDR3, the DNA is TGCAGTGCTAGTACCCCTAGCGGGAGAACGCAAGAGACCCAGTACTTC.

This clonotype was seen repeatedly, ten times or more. CDR3 protein: CASSLNSGSYEQYF. The CDR3 bases are TGTGCCAGCAGCCTTAATAGCGGGTCCTACGAGCAGTACTTC. This chain joins TRBV7-3 and TRBJ2-7; 7 positions agree with TRBD2. V lost 5 bases to trimming and J lost 1 base; unmatched junction nucleotides: 5. This CDR3 is 14 amino acids long. Germline assignment: CDR1 SGHTA and CDR2 FQGTGA.

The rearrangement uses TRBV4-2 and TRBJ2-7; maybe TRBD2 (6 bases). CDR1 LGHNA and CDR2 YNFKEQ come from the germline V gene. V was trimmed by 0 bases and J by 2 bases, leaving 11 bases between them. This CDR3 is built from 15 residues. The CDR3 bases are TGTGCCAGCAGCCAAGATGGGGTAGCGGCCTACGAGCAGTACTTC. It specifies CASSQDGVAAYEQYF.

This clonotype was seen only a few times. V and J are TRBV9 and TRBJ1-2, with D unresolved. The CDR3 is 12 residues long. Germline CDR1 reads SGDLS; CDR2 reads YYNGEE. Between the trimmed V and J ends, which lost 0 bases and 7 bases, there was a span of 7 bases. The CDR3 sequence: CASSVAEVGYTF. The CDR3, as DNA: TGTGCCAGCAGCGTAGCTGAGGTTGGCTACACCTTC.

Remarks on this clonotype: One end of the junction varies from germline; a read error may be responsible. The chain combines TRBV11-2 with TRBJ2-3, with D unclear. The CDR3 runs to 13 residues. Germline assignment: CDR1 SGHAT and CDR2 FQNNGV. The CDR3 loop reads CTSSLVRAKGEYF. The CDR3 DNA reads TGTACCAGCAGCTTAGTTCGCGCGAAGGGCGAGTATTTT.

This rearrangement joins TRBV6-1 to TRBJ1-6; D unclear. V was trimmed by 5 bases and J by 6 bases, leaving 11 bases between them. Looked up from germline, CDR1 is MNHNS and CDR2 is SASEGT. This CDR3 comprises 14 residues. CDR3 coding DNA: TGTGCCAGCAGTTGGACCTTGGGTAATTCACCCCTCCACTTT. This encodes CASSWTLGNSPLHF.

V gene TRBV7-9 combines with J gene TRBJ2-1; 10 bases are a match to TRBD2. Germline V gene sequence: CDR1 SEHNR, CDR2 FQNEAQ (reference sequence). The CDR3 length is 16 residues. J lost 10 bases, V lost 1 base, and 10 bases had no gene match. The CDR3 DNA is TGTGCCAGCAGCTTAGGGGGGCTAGCGGGAGTGGCGGAGCAGTTCTTC. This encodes CASSLGGLAGVAEQFF.

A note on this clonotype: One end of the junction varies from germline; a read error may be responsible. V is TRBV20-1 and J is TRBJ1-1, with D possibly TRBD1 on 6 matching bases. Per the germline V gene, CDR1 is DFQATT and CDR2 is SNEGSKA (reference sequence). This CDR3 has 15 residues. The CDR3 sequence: CSARDRAGVNTEAFF. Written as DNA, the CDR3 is TGCAGTGCTAGAGATAGGGCAGGGGTTAACACTGAGGCTTTCTTT.

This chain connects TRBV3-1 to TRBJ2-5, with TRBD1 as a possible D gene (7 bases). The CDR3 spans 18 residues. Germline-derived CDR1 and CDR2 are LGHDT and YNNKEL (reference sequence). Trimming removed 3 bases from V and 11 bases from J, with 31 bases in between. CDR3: CASSQGVITGAVRGEQYF. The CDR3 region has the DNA TGTGCCAGCAGCCAGGGCGTGATAACAGGGGCCGTGAGGGGGGAGCAGTACTTC.

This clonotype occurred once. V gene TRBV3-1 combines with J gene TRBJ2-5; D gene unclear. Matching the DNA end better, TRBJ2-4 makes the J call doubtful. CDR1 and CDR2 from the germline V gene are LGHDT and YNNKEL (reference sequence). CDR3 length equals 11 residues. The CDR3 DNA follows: TGTGCCAGCGCGAGTGGAAGCATTCAGTACTTC. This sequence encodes CASASGSIQYF.

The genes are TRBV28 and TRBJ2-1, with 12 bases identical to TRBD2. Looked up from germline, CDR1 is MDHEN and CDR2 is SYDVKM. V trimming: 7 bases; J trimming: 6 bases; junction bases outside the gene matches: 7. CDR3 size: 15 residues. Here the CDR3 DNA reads TGTGCCAGCAATGTACTAGCGGGAGGTTCCAATGAGCAGTTCTTC. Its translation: CASNVLAGGSNEQFF.

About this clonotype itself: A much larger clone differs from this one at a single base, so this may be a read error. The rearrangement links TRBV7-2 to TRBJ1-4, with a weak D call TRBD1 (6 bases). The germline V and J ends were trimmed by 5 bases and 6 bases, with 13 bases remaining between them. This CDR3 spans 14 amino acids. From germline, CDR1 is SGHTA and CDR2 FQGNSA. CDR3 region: CASSRRGSYEKLFF. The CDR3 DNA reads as TGTGCCAGCAGCCGAAGGGGGTCTTATGAAAAACTGTTTTTT.

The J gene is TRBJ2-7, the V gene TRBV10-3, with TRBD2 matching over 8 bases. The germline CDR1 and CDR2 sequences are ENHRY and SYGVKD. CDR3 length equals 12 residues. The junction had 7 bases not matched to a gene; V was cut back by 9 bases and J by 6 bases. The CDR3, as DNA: TGTGCCATATCGGGACTAGGTGGCGAGCAGTACTTC. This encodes CAISGLGGEQYF.